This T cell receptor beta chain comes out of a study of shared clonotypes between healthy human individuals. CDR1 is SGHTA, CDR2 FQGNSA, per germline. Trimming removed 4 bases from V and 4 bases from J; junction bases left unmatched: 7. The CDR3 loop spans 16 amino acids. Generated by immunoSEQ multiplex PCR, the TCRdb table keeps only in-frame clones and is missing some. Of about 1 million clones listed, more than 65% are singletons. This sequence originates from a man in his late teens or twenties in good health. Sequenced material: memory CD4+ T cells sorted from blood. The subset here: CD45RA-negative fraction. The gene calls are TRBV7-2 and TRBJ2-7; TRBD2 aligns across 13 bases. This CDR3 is CASSSDGLAGVYEQYF. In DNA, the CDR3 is TGTGCCAGCAGCTCCGACGGACTAGCGGGAGTTTACGAGCAGTACTTC.